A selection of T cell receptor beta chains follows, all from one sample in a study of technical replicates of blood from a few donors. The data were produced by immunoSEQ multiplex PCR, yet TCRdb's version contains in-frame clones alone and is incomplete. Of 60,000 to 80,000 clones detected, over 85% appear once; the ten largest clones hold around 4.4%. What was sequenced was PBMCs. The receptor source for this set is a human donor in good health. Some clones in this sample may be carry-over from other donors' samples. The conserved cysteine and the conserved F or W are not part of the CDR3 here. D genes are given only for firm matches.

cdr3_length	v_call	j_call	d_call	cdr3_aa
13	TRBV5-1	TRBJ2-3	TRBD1	ASSPGGTGGNTQY
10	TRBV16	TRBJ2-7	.	ASSYSHYEQY
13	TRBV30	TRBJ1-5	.	AWKTQTGSNQPQH
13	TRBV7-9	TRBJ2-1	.	ASSFRGAGNAEQF
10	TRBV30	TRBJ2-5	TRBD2	ATKLAGETQY
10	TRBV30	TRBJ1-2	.	AWTFTAGGYT
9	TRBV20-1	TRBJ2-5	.	SARTERTQY
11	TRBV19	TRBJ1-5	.	ASSKPDTQPQH
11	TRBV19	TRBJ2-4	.	ASSQINKNIQY
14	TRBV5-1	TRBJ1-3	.	ASSLAWGSSGNTIY